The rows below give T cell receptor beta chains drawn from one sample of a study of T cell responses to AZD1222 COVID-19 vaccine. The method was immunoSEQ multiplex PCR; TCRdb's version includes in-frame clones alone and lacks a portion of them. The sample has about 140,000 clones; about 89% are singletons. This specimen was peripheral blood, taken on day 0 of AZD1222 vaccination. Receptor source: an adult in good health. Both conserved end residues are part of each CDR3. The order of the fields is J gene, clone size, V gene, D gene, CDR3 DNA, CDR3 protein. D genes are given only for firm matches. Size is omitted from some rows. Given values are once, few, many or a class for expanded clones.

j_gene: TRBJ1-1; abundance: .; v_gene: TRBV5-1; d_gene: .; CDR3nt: TGCGCCAGCAGCTTGTACACAGCGTTGAACACTGAAGCTTTCTTT; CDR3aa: CASSLYTALNTEAFF
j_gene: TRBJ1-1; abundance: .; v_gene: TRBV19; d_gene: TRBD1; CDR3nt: TGTGCCAGTATCCCCGGGACAGGAAATTTTTACACTGAAGCTTTCTTT; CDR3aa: CASIPGTGNFYTEAFF
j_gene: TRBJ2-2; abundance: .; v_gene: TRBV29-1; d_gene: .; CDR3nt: TGCAGCGTTCGGACGAGGAGTTCCGGGGAGCTGTTTTTT; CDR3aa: CSVRTRSSGELFF
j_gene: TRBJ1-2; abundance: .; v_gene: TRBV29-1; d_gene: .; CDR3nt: TGCAGCGTTGAAGCCAGGGGAAAAGCCCCCCGGGCCTATGGCTACACCTTC; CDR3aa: CSVEARGKAPRAYGYTF
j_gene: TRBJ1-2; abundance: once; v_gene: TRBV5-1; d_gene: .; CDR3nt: TGCGCCAGCAGCTCCCTGTCGGTCGCGGGGTTAGCCTACACCTTC; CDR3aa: CASSSLSVAGLAYTF
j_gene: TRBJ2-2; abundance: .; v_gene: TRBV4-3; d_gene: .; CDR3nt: TGCGCCAGCAGCCAAGAGGTTTTCCGGGGGACTGGTTGGGAGCTGTTTTTT; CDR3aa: CASSQEVFRGTGWELFF
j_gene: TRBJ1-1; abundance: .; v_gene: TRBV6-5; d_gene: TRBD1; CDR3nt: TGTGCCAGCAGTTACCGTCCCCTCAGGGGGCGGGCTGAAGCTTTCTTT; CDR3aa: CASSYRPLRGRAEAFF
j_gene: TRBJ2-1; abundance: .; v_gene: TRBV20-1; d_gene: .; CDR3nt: TGCAGTGCTAGTAAAATCCCCTCCTACAATGAGCAGTTCTTC; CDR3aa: CSASKIPSYNEQFF
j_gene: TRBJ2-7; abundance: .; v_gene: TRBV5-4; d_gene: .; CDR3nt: TGTGCCAGCAGCCATCAGGGAAAGGGCTACGAGCAGTACTTC; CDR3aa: CASSHQGKGYEQYF
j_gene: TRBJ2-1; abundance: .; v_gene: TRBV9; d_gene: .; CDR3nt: TGTGCCAGCAGTTCGACGGGAGTAACAAATGAGCAGTTCTTC; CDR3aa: CASSSTGVTNEQFF
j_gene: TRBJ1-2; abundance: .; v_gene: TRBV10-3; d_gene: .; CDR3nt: TGTGCCATCAGTGAGTCGCCAAGTCTCACTAACTATGGCTACACCTTC; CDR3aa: CAISESPSLTNYGYTF
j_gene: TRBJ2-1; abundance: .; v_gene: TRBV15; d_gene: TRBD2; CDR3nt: TGTGCCACCGGTAGCGGGGGGGCCAGCTCCTACAATGAGCAGTTCTTC; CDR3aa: CATGSGGASSYNEQFF
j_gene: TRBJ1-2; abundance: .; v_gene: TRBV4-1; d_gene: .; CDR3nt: TGCGCCAGCAGCCACCCGGGGCAGGGTAACTATGGCTACACCTTC; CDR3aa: CASSHPGQGNYGYTF